This T cell receptor (beta chain) was captured by sequencing in a study of T cell responses to AZD1222 COVID-19 vaccine. Study findings and constraints: Only 5 or 6 AZD1222 recipients were seropositive at baseline. Only after the peak T cell response were repertoires sampled.

In regard to this clone: Its antigen is currently unknown.

The table came from immunoSEQ multiplex PCR; TCRdb's copy has only in-frame clones and leaves some out. The data show about 210,000 clones, with about 94% seen just once and about 1.5% held by the top ten. Source: peripheral blood, taken 28 days after the second dose of the MenACWY control vaccine. The clonotype was recovered from an adult who received the MenACWY meningococcal vaccine as a control.

The CDR3 region is CASIWTGQTEAFF. The CDR3 bases are TGTGCCAGTATCTGGACAGGGCAAACTGAAGCTTTCTTT. This rearrangement joins TRBV19 to TRBJ1-1, with 8 bases that match TRBD1. The CDR3 has 13 residues. V shed 7 bases, J shed 5 bases, and the junction held 6 bases outside the gene matches. Germline V gives CDR1 LNHDA, CDR2 SQIVND (reference sequence).